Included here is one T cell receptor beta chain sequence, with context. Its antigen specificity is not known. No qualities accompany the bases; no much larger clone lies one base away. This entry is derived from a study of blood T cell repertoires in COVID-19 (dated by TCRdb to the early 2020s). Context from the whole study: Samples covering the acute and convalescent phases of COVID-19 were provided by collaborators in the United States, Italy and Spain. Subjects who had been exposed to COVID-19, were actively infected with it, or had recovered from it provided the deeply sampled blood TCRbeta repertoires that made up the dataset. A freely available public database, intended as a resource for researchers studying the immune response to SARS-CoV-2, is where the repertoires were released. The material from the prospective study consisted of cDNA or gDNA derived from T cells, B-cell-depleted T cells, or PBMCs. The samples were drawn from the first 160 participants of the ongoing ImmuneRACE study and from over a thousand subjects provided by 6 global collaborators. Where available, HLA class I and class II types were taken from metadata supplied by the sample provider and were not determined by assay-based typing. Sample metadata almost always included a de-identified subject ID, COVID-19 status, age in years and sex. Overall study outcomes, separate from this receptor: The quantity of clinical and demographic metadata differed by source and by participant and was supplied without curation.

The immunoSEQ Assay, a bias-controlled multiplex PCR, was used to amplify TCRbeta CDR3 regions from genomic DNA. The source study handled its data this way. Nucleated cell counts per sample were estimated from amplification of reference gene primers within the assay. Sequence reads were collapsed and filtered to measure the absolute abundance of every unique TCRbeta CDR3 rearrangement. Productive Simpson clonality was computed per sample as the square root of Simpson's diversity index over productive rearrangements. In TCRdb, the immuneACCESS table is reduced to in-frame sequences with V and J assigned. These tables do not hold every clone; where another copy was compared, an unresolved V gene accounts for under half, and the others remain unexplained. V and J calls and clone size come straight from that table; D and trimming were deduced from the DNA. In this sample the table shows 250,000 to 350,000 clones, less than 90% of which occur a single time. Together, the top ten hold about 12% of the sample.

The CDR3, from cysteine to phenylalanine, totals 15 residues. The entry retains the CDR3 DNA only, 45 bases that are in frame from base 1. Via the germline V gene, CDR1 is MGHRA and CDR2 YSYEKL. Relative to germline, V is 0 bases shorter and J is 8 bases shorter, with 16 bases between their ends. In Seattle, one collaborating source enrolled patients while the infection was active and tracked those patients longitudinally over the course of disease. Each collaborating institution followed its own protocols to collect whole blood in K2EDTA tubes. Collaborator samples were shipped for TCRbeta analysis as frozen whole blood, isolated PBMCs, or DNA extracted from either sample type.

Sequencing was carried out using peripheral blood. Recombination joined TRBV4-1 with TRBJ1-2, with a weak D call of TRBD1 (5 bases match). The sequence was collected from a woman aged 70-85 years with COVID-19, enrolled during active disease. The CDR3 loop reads CASSQEEGRVPGYTF. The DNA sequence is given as TGCGCCAGCAGCCAAGAAGAAGGCAGGGTACCAGGCTACACCTTC.